The next 17 T cell receptor beta chains were all read from a single sample in a study of cytomegalovirus exposure and HLA in healthy donors. PCR used 60 Vbeta primers and 13 Jbeta primers. This table comes from immunoSEQ multiplex PCR, and its TCRdb copy is limited to in-frame clones, with some not included. The table records 72,000 or so clones, around 79% of them present only once. The sample was PBMCs. Receptors were obtained from a woman aged 30 to 39 in good health and CMV-seropositive.

V usage is TRBV6-4 and J usage is TRBJ2-5, with 8 nucleotides matching TRBD1. Germline trimming cut 4 bases from V and 5 bases from J; bases unmatched to any gene: 3. The CDR3 sequence is 13 residues long. Per germline, CDR1 MRHNA and CDR2 SNTAGT. CDR3 region: CASSANRGETQYF. As DNA, the CDR3 is TGTGCCAGCAGTGCCAACAGGGGGGAGACCCAGTACTTC.

This chain uses TRBV5-1 with TRBJ2-5, with TRBD1 matching over 10 bases. Germline CDR1 SGHRS, CDR2 YFSETQ. The CDR3 consists of 15 residues. Germline trimming cut 0 bases from V and 4 bases from J; bases unmatched to any gene: 3. The CDR3 coding sequence is TGCGCCAGCAGCTTGGAGGACAGGGGGGGAGAGACCCAGTACTTC. Translated, it gives CASSLEDRGGETQYF. The entire variable domain, with the rest obtained from reference TRBV5-1 and TRBJ2-5, is as follows: KAGVTQTPRYLIKTRGQQVTLSCSPISGHRSVSWYQQTPGQGLQFLFEYFSETQRNKGNFPGRFSGRQFSNSRSEMNVSTLELGDSALYLCASSLEDRGGETQYFGPGTRLLVL.

In this sample, this clone turned up once. The chain couples TRBV6-6 to TRBJ2-2, with 9 bases matching TRBD1. The CDR3 sequence is 15 residues long. The germline V gene has CDR1 MNHNY and CDR2 SVGAGI (reference sequence). The V gene end was trimmed by 5 bases and the J gene end by 4 bases; junction bases not matched to a gene: 5. The CDR3 loop is CASSNGDRATGELFF. The CDR3 coding sequence is TGTGCCAGCAGTAACGGGGACAGGGCCACCGGGGAGCTGTTTTTT.

Written as DNA, the CDR3 is TGTGCCAGCAGCCCTACCTCTTTGGCGGGGTGGGCCGGGGAGCTGTTTTTT. As protein: CASSPTSLAGWAGELFF. The chain has TRBV7-2 and TRBJ2-2; TRBD2 might be the D (6 bases). The germline gives CDR1 SGHTA, CDR2 FQGNSA. The CDR3 covers 17 residues. V was shortened by 5 bases and J by 6 bases, with 22 bases between the two germline ends.

This chain uses TRBV7-9 with TRBJ2-1, with TRBD1 matching over 9 bases. V trimming: 5 bases; J trimming: 4 bases; junction bases outside the gene matches: 3. The CDR3 covers 14 residues. In germline, CDR1 is SEHNR, CDR2 FQNEAQ (reference sequence). DNA for the CDR3: TGTGCCAGCAGCCCCGGGACAGGGTACAATGAGCAGTTCTTC. Protein: CASSPGTGYNEQFF. Supplemented by reference TRBV7-9 and TRBJ2-1, the full variable domain reads DTGVSQNPRHKITKRGQNVTFRCDPISEHNRLYWYRQTLGQGPEFLTYFQNEAQLEKSRLLSDRFSAERPKGSFSTLEIQRTEQGDSAMYLCASSPGTGYNEQFFGPGTRLTVL.

The chain employs TRBV7-8 and TRBJ2-2, with 9 bases lining up with TRBD2. This CDR3 spans 17 amino acids. V shed 7 bases, J shed 5 bases, and the junction held 14 bases outside the gene matches. Per the germline V gene, CDR1 is SGHVS and CDR2 is FQNEAQ. DNA for the CDR3: TGTGCCAGCACCATTGGGGGAGCGGGAGGAAAAACCGGGGAGCTGTTTTTT. Residues: CASTIGGAGGKTGELFF.

V gene TRBV6-5 combines with J gene TRBJ2-3; 9 positions agree with TRBD1. Germline lookup yields CDR1 MNHEY and CDR2 SVGAGI. Trimming at V came to 5 bases and at J to 5 bases, leaving 8 bases not matched to a gene. This CDR3 has 15 amino acids. The chain's CDR3 is CASSPTGGTVDTQYF. CDR3 bases: TGTGCCAGCAGTCCCACAGGGGGCACGGTAGATACGCAGTATTTT.

CDR3 sequence: CATSRDLAAYNEQFF. The DNA of the CDR3 is TGTGCCACCAGCAGAGATCTAGCGGCCTACAATGAGCAGTTCTTC. V usage is TRBV15 and J usage is TRBJ2-1, with TRBD2 identical over 7 bases. This CDR3 comprises 15 residues. The V gene end was trimmed by 0 bases and the J gene end by 2 bases; junction bases not matched to a gene: 1. The germline gives CDR1 LNHNV, CDR2 YYDKDF (reference sequence).

The J gene is TRBJ2-2, the V gene TRBV4-1, with a weak D call TRBD1 (6 bases). The CDR3 runs to 17 residues. The V end lost 1 base, the J end lost 7 bases, and 19 bases lay between the germline ends. Per germline, CDR1 MGHRA and CDR2 YSYEKL. The CDR3 sequence: CASSQGTARKSGGELFF. DNA of the CDR3: TGCGCCAGCAGCCAAGGGACAGCTAGGAAGAGTGGCGGGGAGCTGTTTTTT.

J is TRBJ1-5 and V is TRBV4-3; D might be TRBD1 (5 bases). Germline loops: CDR1 LGHNA, CDR2 YSLEER. CDR3 length: 16 amino acids. Trimming cost V 0 bases and J 3 bases, with 12 bases left between them. The CDR3 sequence: CASSQDAGSDNQPQHF. CDR3 DNA: TGCGCCAGCAGCCAAGATGCAGGGTCTGACAATCAGCCCCAGCATTTT.

This sequence joins TRBV9 and TRBJ1-1, with 9 bases fitting TRBD1. Germline V gene sequence: CDR1 SGDLS, CDR2 YYNGEE. The CDR3 sequence is 15 residues long. V lost 4 bases to trimming and J lost 1 base; unmatched junction nucleotides: 5. This CDR3 reads CASSIGQGTNTEAFF. The CDR3 region has the DNA TGTGCCAGCAGCATAGGACAGGGGACGAACACTGAAGCTTTCTTT.

The chain has TRBV7-2 and TRBJ2-5; TRBD1 might be the D (6 bases). Germline V gene sequence: CDR1 SGHTA, CDR2 FQGNSA. The V end lost 1 base, the J end lost 9 bases, and 18 bases lay between the germline ends. CDR3 size: 15 residues. CDR3: CASSLEGGGLRAQYF. The CDR3 DNA reads as TGTGCCAGCAGCTTAGAGGGTGGGGGCCTCAGGGCCCAGTACTTC.

The sample holds a few counts of this clone. The chain joins TRBV27 to TRBJ2-7; TRBD2 matches at 8 bases. CDR3 length: 15 amino acids. The germline V gene encodes CDR1 MNHEY and CDR2 SMNVEV (reference sequence). V lost 4 bases to trimming and J lost 3 bases; unmatched junction nucleotides: 8. CDR3 DNA sequence: TGTGCCAGCAGTTCCTTTAGCGGGATAAGCTACGAGCAGTACTTC. It specifies CASSSFSGISYEQYF.

CDR3 sequence: CASSHQGTGELFF. Here the CDR3 DNA reads TGTGCCAGCAGCCATCAGGGTACCGGGGAGCTGTTTTTT. V gene TRBV5-8 combines with J gene TRBJ2-2; D is possibly TRBD1 (5 bases). This CDR3 spans 13 amino acids. V lost 4 bases and J lost 5, with 9 bases in between. From germline, CDR1 is SGHTS and CDR2 YDEGEE.

The gene calls are TRBV7-8 and TRBJ1-5; D is perhaps TRBD1 (6 bases). V was shortened by 5 bases and J by 6 bases, with 29 bases between the two germline ends. CDR1 and CDR2 from the germline V gene are SGHVS and FQNEAQ. This CDR3 is 19 amino acids long. The CDR3: CASSEGTQRAPFRGQPQHF. CDR3 in DNA: TGTGCCAGCAGCGAGGGGACACAACGAGCCCCATTTCGAGGTCAGCCCCAGCATTTT.

A few counts support this clone. The rearrangement uses TRBV2 and TRBJ2-7; 13 positions agree with TRBD2. There are 15 residues in the CDR3. V dropped 4 bases and J dropped 3; count of bases not matched to a gene: 3. Germline CDR1 and CDR2: SNHLY and FYNNEI. CDR3: CASSVGTSGVYEQYF. The DNA of the CDR3 is TGTGCCAGCAGTGTGGGGACTAGCGGGGTCTACGAGCAGTACTTC.

Details on this clone: A much larger clone differs from this one at a single base, so this may be a read error. The chain has TRBV5-4 and TRBJ1-1; D is unclear. This CDR3 is 13 amino acids long. Germline V lookup: CDR1 SGHNT, CDR2 YYREEE (reference sequence). V was trimmed by 1 base and J by 0 bases, leaving 4 bases between them. The CDR3 sequence: CASSLTVNTEAFF. In DNA form, the CDR3 reads TGTGCCAGCAGCTTGACAGTGAACACTGAAGCTTTCTTT.